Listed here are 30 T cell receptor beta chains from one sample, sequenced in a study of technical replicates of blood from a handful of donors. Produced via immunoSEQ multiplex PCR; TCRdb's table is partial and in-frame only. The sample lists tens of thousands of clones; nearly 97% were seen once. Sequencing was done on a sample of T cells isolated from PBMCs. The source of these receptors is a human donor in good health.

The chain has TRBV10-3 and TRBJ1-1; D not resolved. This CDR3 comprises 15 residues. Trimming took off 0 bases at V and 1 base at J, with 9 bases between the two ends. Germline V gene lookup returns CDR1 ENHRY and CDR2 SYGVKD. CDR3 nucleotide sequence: TGTGCCATCAGTGAGTCGGTCAGTTCGAACACTGAAGCTTTCTTT. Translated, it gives CAISESVSSNTEAFF.

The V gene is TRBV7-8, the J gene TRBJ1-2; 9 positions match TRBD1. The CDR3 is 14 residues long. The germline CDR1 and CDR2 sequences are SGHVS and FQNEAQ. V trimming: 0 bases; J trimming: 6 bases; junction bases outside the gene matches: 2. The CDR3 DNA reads TGTGCCAGCAGCTTAGCGGGGACAGGGCATGGCTACACCTTC. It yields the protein CASSLAGTGHGYTF.

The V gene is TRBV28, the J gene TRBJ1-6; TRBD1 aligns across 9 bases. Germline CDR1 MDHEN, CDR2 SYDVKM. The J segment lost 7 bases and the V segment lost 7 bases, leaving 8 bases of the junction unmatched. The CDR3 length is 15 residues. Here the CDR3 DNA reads TGTGCCAGCAATGGACTGGACAGGGGAAATTCACCCCTCCACTTT. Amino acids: CASNGLDRGNSPLHF.

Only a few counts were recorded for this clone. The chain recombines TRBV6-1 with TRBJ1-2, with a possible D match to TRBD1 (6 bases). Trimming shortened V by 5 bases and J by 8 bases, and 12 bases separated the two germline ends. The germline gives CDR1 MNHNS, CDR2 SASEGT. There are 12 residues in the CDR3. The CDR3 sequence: CASSPGARGYTF. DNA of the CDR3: TGTGCCAGCAGTCCAGGGGCAAGGGGCTACACCTTC.

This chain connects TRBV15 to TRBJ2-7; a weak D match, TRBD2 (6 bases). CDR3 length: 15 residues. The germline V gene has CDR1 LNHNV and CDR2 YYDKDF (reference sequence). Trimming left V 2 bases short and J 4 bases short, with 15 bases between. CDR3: CATSRYPGEPYEQYF. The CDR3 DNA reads TGTGCCACCAGCAGATATCCGGGGGAGCCGTACGAGCAGTACTTC.

The CDR3 here is CSVRMIGTGTRGTYTQYF. The CDR3 DNA reads TGCAGCGTCAGAATGATTGGAACCGGGACTAGAGGGACCTATACGCAGTATTTT. The chain is built from TRBV29-1 and TRBJ2-3; 8 bases are shared with TRBD2. V gave up 6 bases and J gave up 7 bases; unmatched junction bases: 24. Germline V lookup: CDR1 SQVTM, CDR2 ANQGSEA. The CDR3 sequence is 18 residues long.

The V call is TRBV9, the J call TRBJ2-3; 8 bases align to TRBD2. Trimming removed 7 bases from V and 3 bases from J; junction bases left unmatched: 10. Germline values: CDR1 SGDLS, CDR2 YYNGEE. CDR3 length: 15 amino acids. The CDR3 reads CASGNGGAETDTQYF. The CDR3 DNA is TGTGCCAGCGGGAACGGGGGGGCCGAGACAGATACGCAGTATTTT.

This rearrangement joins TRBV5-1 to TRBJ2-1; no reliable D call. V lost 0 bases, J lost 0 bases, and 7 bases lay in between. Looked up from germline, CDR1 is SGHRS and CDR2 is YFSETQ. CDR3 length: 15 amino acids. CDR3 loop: CASSLDGGSYNEQFF. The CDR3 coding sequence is TGCGCCAGCAGCTTGGATGGCGGCTCCTACAATGAGCAGTTCTTC.

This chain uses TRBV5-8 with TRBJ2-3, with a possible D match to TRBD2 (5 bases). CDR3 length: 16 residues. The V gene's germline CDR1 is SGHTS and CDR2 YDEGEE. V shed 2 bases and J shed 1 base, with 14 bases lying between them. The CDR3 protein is CASSFHGYGGTDTQYF. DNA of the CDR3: TGTGCCAGCAGCTTTCACGGATACGGGGGCACAGATACGCAGTATTTT.

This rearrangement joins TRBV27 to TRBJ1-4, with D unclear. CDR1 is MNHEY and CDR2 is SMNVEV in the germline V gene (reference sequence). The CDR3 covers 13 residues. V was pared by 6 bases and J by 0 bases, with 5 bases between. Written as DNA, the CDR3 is TGTGCCAGCAGCGTTGCAACTAATGAAAAACTGTTTTTT. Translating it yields CASSVATNEKLFF. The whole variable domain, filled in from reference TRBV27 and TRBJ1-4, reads EAQVTQNPRYLITVTGKKLTVTCSQNMNHEYMSWYRQDPGLGLRQIYYSMNVEVTDKGDVPEGYKVSRKEKRNFPLILESPSPNQTSLYFCASSVATNEKLFFGSGTQLSVL.

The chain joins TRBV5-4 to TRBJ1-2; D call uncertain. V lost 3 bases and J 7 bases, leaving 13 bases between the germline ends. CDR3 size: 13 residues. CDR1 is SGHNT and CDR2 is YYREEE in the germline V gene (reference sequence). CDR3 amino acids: CASSSGASGGYTF. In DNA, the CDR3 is TGTGCCAGCAGCTCGGGAGCATCGGGTGGCTACACCTTC.

The CDR3 coding sequence is TGTGCCAGCAGCCTAAACACTGAAGCTTTCTTT. This translates into CASSLNTEAFF. The chain combines TRBV5-4 with TRBJ1-1; D gene unclear. V shed 4 bases and J shed 2 bases, with 3 bases lying between them. Germline CDR1 is SGHNT and CDR2 is YYREEE (reference sequence). The length of the CDR3 is 11 residues. Based on the CDR3 plus reference TRBV5-4 and TRBJ1-1, the full variable domain is ETGVTQSPTHLIKTRGQQVTLRCSSQSGHNTVSWYQQALGQGPQFIFQYYREEENGRGNFPPRFSGLQFPNYSSELNVNALELDDSALYLCASSLNTEAFFGQGTRLTVV.

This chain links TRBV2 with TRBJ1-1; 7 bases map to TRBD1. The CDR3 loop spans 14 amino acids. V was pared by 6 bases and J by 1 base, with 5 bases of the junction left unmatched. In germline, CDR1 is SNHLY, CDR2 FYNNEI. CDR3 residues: CASRPGQPNTEAFF. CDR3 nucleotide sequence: TGTGCCAGCAGGCCGGGACAGCCGAACACTGAAGCTTTCTTT.

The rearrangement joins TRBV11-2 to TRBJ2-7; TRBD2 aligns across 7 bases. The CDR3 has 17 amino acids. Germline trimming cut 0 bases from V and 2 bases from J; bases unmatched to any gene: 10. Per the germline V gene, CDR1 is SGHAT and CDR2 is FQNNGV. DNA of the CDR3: TGTGCCAGCAGCTTAGATCGGGATAGCGGGCGCCCCTACGAGCAGTACTTC. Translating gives CASSLDRDSGRPYEQYF.

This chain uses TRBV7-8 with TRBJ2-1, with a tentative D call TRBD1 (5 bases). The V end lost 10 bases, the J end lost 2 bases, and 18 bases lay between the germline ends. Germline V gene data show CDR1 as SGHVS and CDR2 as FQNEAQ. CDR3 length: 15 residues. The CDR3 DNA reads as TGTGCCACCATACGGAACAGGCGCACCTACAATGAGCAGTTCTTC. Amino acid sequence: CATIRNRRTYNEQFF.

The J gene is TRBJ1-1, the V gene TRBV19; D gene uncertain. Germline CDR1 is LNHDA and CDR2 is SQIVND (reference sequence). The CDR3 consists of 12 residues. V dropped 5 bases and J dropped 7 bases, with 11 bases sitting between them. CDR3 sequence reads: CASSSFRDEAFF. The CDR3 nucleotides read TGTGCCAGTAGTTCCTTCCGGGATGAAGCTTTCTTT. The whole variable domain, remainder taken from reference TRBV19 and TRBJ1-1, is DGGITQSPKYLFRKEGQNVTLSCEQNLNHDAMYWYRQDPGQGLRLIYYSQIVNDFQKGDIAEGYSVSREKKESFPLTVTSAQKNPTAFYLCASSSFRDEAFFGQGTRLTVV.

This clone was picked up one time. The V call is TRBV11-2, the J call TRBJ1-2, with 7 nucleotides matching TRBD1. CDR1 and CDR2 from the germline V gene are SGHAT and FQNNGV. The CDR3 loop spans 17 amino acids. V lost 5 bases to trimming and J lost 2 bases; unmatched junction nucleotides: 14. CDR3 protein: CASSLLTGKNLNYGYTF. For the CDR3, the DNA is TGTGCCAGCAGCCTCTTGACAGGGAAAAACTTAAACTATGGCTACACCTTC.

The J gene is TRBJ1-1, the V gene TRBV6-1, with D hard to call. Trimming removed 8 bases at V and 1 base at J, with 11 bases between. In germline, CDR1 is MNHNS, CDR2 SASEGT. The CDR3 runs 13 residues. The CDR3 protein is CASPKSGNTEAFF. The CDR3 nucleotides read TGTGCCAGCCCCAAATCAGGGAACACTGAAGCTTTCTTT.

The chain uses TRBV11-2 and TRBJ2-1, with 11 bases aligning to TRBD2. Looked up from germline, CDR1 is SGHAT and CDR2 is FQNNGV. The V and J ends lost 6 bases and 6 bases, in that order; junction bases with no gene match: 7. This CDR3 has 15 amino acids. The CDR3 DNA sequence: TGTGCCAGCAGGCCCGCACTAGCGGGAGTCAATGAGCAGTTCTTC. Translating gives CASRPALAGVNEQFF.

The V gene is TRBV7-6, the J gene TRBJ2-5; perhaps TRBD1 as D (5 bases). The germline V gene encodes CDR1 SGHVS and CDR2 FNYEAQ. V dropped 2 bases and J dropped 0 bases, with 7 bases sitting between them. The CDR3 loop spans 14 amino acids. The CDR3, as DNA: TGTGCCAGCAGCTTAAGGGGAAACCAAGAGACCCAGTACTTC. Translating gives CASSLRGNQETQYF.

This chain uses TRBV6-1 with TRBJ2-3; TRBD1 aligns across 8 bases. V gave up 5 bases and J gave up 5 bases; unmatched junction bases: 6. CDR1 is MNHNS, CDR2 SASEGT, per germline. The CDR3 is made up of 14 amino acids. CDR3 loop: CASSLQGAGDTQYF. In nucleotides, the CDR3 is TGTGCCAGCAGTCTTCAGGGGGCGGGAGATACGCAGTATTTT.

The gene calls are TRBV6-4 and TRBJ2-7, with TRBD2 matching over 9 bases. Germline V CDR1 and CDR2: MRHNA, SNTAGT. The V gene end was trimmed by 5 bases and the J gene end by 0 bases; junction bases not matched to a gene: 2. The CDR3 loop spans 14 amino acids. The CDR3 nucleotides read TGTGCCAGCAGTCGTAGCGGGGGCTCCTACGAGCAGTACTTC. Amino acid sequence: CASSRSGGSYEQYF.

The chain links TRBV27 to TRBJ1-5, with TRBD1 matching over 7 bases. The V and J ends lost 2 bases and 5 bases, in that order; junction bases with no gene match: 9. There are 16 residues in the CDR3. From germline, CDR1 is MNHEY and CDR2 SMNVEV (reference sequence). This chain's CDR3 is CASSLQGTEDHQPQHF. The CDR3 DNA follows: TGTGCCAGCAGTTTACAGGGGACAGAGGATCATCAGCCCCAGCATTTT.

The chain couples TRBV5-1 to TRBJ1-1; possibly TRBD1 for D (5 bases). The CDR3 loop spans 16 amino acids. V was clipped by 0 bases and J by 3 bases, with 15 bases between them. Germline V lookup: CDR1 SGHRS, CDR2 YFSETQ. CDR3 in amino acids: CASSLAWGEAYTEAFF. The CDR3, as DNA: TGCGCCAGCAGCTTGGCCTGGGGCGAGGCGTACACTGAAGCTTTCTTT.

The CDR3 DNA follows: TGTGCCTCACGGACTCAAGGGGGAACGACAGATACGCAGTATTTT. It is translated as CASRTQGGTTDTQYF. The chain recombines TRBV10-3 with TRBJ2-3, with D maybe TRBD1 (6 bases). CDR1 and CDR2 (germline): ENHRY, SYGVKD. The CDR3 consists of 15 residues. Trimming removed 11 bases from V and 3 bases from J, with 21 bases in between.

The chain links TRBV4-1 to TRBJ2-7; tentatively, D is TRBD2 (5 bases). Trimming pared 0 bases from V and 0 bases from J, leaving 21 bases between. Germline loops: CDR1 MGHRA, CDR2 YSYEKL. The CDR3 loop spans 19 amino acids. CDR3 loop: CASSQEEGRFRGLSYEQYF. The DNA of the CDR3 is TGCGCCAGCAGCCAAGAAGAGGGTAGATTTCGGGGTCTCTCCTACGAGCAGTACTTC.

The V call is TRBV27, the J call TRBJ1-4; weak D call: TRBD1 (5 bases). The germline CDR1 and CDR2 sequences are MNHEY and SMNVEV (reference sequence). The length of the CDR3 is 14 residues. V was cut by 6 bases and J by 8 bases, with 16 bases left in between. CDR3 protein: CASRRIPGGEKLFF. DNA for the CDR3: TGTGCCAGCAGACGAATCCCCGGGGGGGAAAAACTGTTTTTT.

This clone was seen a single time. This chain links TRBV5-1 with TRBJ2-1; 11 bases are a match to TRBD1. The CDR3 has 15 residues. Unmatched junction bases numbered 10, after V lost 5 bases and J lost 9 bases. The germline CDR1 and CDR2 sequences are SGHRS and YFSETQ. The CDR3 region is CASSPGQGVFTEQFF. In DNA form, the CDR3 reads TGCGCCAGCAGTCCGGGACAGGGGGTATTCACTGAGCAGTTCTTC.

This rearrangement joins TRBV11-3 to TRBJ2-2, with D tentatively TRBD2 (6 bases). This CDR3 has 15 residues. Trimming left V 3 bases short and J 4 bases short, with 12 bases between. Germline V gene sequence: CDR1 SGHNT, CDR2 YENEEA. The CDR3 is CASSFWGVGTGELFF. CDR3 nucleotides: TGTGCCAGCAGCTTTTGGGGGGTTGGCACCGGGGAGCTGTTTTTT.

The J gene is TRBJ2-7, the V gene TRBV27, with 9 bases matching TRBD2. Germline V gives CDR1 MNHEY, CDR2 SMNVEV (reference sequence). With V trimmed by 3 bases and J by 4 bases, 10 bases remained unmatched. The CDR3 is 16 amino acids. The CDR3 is CASSLAPAAGGYEQYF. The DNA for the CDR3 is TGTGCCAGCAGTTTGGCCCCCGCAGCGGGGGGATACGAGCAGTACTTC.